This T cell receptor beta chain was recovered during a study of a mutant IDH1 vaccine in newly diagnosed glioma. Produced via immunoSEQ multiplex PCR; TCRdb's table is partial and in-frame only. The data hold some 61,000 clones, with just over 85% observed a single time. This clone was counted once. V was cut by 1 base and J by 2 bases, with 12 bases left in between. CDR3 size: 16 residues. Germline values: CDR1 LNHDA, CDR2 SQIVND (reference sequence). Time point noted: baseline, week 1 (first vaccination visit). Treatment specified: pre-vaccination baseline after standard-of-care therapy. The specimen comprised PBMCs, sampled from a glioma patient treated with radiotherapy, temozolomide or both. The TCR was taken from a man aged 25-45 years with glioma. V and J are TRBV19 and TRBJ1-5, with D tentatively TRBD1 (5 bases). In DNA form, the CDR3 reads TGTGCCAGTAGTATAGCTAAAGGGACTCGCAATCAGCCCCAGCATTTT. Translating it yields CASSIAKGTRNQPQHF.